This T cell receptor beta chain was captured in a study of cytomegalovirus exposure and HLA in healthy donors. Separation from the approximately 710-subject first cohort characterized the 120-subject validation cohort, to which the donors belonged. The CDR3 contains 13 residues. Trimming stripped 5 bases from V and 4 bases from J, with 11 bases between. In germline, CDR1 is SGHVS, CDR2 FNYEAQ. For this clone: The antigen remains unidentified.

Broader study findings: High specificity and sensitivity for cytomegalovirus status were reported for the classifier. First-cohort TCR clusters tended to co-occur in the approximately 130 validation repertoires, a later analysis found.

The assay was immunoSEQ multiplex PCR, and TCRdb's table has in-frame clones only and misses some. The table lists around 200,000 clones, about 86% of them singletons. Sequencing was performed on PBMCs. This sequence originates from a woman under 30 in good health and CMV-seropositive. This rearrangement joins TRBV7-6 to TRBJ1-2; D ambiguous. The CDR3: CASSRTEFYGYTF. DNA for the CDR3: TGTGCCAGCAGCCGTACAGAGTTCTATGGCTACACCTTC.